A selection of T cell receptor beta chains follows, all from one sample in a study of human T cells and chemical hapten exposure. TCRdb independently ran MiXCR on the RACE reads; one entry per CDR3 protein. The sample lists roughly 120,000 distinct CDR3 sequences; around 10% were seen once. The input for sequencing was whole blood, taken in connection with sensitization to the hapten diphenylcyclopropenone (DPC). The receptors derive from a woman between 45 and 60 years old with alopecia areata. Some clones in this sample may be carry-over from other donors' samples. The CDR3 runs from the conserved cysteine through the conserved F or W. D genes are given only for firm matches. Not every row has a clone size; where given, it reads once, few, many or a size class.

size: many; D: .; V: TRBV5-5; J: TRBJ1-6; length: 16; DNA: TGTGCCAGCAGCTTCTATCACACGGGGGCCGGTTCACCCCTCCACTTT; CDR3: CASSFYHTGAGSPLHF
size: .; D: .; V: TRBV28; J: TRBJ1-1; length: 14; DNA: TGTGCCAGCAGCTCTAGCGGGACATTCACTGAAGCTTTCTTT; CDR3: CASSSSGTFTEAFF
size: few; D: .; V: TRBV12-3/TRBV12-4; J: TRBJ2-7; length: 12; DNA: TGTGCCAGCAGTTCCCTGGGCTACGAGCAGTACTTC; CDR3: CASSSLGYEQYF
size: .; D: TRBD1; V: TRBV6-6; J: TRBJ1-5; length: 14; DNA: TGTGCCAGCAGTCACCAACAGGGGAATCAGCCCCAGCATTTT; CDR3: CASSHQQGNQPQHF
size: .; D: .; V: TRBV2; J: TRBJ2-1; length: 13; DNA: TGTGCCAGCAGTGATCGGCCAGACAATGAGCAGTTCTTC; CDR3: CASSDRPDNEQFF
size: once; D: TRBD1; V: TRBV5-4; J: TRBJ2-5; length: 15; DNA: TGTGCCAGCAGCGTGGACAGGGCTGCCGGGGAGACCCAGTACTTC; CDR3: CASSVDRAAGETQYF
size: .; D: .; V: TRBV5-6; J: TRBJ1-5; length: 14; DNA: TGTGCCAGCGGGAGAAGGTATAGCAATCAGCCCCAGCATTTT; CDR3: CASGRRYSNQPQHF
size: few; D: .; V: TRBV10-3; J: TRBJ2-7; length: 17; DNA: TGTGCCATCAGTGAGTCCAAATTGGGCAAGACTGTCTACGAGCAGTACTTC; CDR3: CAISESKLGKTVYEQYF
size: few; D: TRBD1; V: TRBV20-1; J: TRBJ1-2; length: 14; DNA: TGCAGTGCCCGGGACAGGGTAATTCTTGGCGGCTACACCTTC; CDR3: CSARDRVILGGYTF
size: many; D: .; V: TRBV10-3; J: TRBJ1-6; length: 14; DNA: TGTGCCATCAGCGCAGGAATGTTAAATTCACCCCTCCACTTT; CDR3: CAISAGMLNSPLHF
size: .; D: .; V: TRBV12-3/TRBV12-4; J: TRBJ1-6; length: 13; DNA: TGTGCCAGCAGCACGGGACATCTGACACCCCTCCACTTT; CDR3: CASSTGHLTPLHF
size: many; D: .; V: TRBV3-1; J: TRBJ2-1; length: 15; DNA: TGTGCCAGCAGCCAAGTGGGGACTGGCGTGAATGAGCAGTTCTTC; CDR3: CASSQVGTGVNEQFF
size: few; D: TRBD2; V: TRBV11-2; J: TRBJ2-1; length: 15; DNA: TGTGCCAGCAGCCCCAGCGGGAGTCCCTACAATGAGCAGTTCTTC; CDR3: CASSPSGSPYNEQFF
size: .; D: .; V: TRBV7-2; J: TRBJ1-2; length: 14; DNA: TGTGCCAGCAGCTTAGACGGCTCAACCTATGGCTACACCTTC; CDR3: CASSLDGSTYGYTF
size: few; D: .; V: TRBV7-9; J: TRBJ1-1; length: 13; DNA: TGTGCCATGGGACCCGACACAAAGATTGAAGCTTTCTTT; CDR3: CAMGPDTKIEAFF
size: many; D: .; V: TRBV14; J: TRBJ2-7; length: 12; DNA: TGTGCCAGCAGCAAATCTTCCTACGAGCAGTACTTC; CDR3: CASSKSSYEQYF
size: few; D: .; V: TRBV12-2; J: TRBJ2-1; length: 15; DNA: TGTGCAAGTCGCTTAGCTTCAGGACTAGTTTATGAGCAGTTCTTC; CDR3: CASRLASGLVYEQFF
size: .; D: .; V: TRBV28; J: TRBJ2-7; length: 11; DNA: TGTGCCAGCAGTTTGGGATCGCTGCAGTACTTC; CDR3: CASSLGSLQYF
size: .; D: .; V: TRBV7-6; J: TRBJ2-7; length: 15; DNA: TGTGCCAGCAGCTTAGATAGCGGCAGCTCCTACGAGCAGTACTTC; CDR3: CASSLDSGSSYEQYF
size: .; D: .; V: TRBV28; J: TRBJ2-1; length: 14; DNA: TGTGCCAGCAGCTCGGGGGAGCCGCGCTATGAGCAGTTCTTC; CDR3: CASSSGEPRYEQFF
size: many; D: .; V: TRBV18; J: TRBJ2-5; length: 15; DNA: TGTGCCAGCTCACTAGTGGGACTCGGCCAAGAGACCCAGTACTTC; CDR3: CASSLVGLGQETQYF
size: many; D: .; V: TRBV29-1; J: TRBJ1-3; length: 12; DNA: TGCACCGTTGATTCTGGAGGAAACACCATATATTTT; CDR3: CTVDSGGNTIYF
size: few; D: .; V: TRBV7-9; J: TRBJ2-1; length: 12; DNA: TGTGCCAGCAGCCAAAGTAGGCAGGGTCCGTTCTTC; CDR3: CASSQSRQGPFF
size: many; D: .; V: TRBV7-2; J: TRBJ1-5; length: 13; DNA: TGTGCCAGCAGCACCGACAGGAATCAGCCCCAGCATTTT; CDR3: CASSTDRNQPQHF
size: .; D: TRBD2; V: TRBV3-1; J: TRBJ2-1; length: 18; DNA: TGTGCCAGCAGCCAAGATTTTCTAGCGGGAGTCGGGAGGAATGAGCAGTTCTTC; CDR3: CASSQDFLAGVGRNEQFF
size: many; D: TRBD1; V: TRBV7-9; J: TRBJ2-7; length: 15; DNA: TGTGCCAGCAGCGGGGCTTGGCAGGGGGTCTACGAGCAGTACTTC; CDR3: CASSGAWQGVYEQYF
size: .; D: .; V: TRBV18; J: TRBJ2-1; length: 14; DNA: TGTGCCAGCTCACCCACGGACATATTAAATGAGCAGTTCTTC; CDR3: CASSPTDILNEQFF
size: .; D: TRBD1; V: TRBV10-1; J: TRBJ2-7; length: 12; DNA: TGCGCCAGCAGTAGGACAGGGGTCGAGCAGTACTTC; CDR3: CASSRTGVEQYF
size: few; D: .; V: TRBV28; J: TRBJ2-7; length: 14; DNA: TGTGCCAGCAGTCCGGGACTTACTCTCTACGAGCAGTACTTC; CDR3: CASSPGLTLYEQYF
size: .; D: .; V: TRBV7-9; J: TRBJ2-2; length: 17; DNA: TGTGCCAGCAGCTCGGGGTCCCTTCCAGGGGAAATCGGGGAGCTGTTTTTT; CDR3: CASSSGSLPGEIGELFF
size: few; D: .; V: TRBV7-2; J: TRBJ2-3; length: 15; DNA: TGTGCCAGCAGCTTACAGTACGGAAGGGCAGATACGCAGTATTTT; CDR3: CASSLQYGRADTQYF
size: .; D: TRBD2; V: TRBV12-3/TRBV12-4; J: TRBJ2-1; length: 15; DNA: TGTGCCAGCAGTCCCCTCCGGGAGGTCCACAATGAGCAGTTCTTC; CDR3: CASSPLREVHNEQFF
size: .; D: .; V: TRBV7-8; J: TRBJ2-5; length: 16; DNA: TGTGCCAGCACCCCCCCGTTCAAGACCAGGCAAGAGACCCAGTACTTC; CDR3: CASTPPFKTRQETQYF
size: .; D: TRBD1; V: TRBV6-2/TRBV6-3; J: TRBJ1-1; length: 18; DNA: TGTGCCAGCAGTTACTCGATGGGACAGTCACCGAGGAACACTGAAGCTTTCTTT; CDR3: CASSYSMGQSPRNTEAFF
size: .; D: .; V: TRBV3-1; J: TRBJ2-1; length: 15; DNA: TGTGCCAGCAGCCAGAGCGGTATTTCCTACAATGAGCAGTTCTTC; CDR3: CASSQSGISYNEQFF
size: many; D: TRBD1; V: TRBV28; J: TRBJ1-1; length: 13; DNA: TGTGCCAGCAGCGTACAGGGGAGGACTGAAGCTTTCTTT; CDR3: CASSVQGRTEAFF
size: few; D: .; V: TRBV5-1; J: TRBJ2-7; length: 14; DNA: TGCGCCAGCAGCTTGATGCAGAGTCCCAGCGAGCAGTACTTC; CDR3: CASSLMQSPSEQYF
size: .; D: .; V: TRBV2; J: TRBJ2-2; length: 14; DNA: TGTGCCAGCAGTCGACAGGGAGGGGCCGGGGAGCTGTTTTTT; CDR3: CASSRQGGAGELFF
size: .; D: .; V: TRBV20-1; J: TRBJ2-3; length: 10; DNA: TGCAGTGCTAGTCTGGAAAGGCAGTATTTT; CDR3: CSASLERQYF
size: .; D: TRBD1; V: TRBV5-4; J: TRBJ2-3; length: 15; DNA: TGTGCCAGCATCAAAACACAGGGGGCCTGGGATACGCAGTATTTT; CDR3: CASIKTQGAWDTQYF
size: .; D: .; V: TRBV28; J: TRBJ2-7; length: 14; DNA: TGTGCCGCCAGGGCGACAGGAAAGCTGTACGAGCAGTACTTC; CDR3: CAARATGKLYEQYF
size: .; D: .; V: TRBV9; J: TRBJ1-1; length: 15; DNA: TGTGCCAGCACCCCCACATGGGGGCCAAACACTGAAGCTTTCTTT; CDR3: CASTPTWGPNTEAFF
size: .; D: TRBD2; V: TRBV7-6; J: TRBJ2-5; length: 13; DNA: TGTGCCAGCAGCTTGCAGCGGGGGGAGACCCAGTACTTC; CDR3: CASSLQRGETQYF
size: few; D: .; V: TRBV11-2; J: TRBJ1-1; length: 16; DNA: TGTGCCAGCAGCCCGGGCTCGGCCAGGAGGTACACTGAAGCTTTCTTT; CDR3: CASSPGSARRYTEAFF
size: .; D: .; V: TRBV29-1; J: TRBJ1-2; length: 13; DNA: TGCAGCGTGCTCATAGCCCTTTGGGGTGGCTACACCTTC; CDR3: CSVLIALWGGYTF
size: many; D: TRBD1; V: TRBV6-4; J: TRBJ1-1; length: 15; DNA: TGTGCCAGCAGCCCGTCGACAGGGTATCAAACTGAAGCTTTCTTT; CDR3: CASSPSTGYQTEAFF
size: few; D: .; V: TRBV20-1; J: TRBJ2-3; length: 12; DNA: TGCAGTGCTCCGAGAGGGACAGATACGCAGTATTTT; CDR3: CSAPRGTDTQYF
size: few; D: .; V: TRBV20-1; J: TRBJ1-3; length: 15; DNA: TGCAGTGCCTGGGACGCTAGCCACTCTGGAAACACCATATATTTT; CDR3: CSAWDASHSGNTIYF